These 9 T cell receptor beta chains were all obtained from the same sample, sequenced in a study of blood T cell repertoires in COVID-19. Clones were read by immunoSEQ multiplex PCR, and TCRdb kept only the in-frame ones, dropping some. Of more than 80,000 clones in the sample, around 82% were seen once. The sequenced sample was peripheral blood. The origin of the receptors is a man aged 50 or older with active or convalescent COVID-19.

This clone has a handful of counts. Distinct nucleotide sequences in the sample also encode this CDR3. The chain combines TRBV6-6 with TRBJ1-5, with D unresolved. V shed 0 bases and J shed 3 bases, with 6 bases lying between them. The CDR3 is 14 residues long. Germline CDR1 and CDR2: MNHNY and SVGAGI (reference sequence). The DNA of the CDR3 is TGTGCCAGCAGTTACTCAGAGGACAATCAGCCCCAGCATTTT. Amino acid sequence: CASSYSEDNQPQHF.

The V call is TRBV11-2, the J call TRBJ2-3; TRBD1 matches 7 bases. Germline loops: CDR1 SGHAT, CDR2 FQNNGV. The CDR3 has 18 residues. The trim removed 6 bases at V and 2 bases at J, leaving 17 bases unmatched. For the CDR3, the DNA is TGTGCCAGCAGGCGCTCAGGGGGTGTCGGACGCCTCACAGATACGCAGTATTTT. The encoded protein is CASRRSGGVGRLTDTQYF.

The rearrangement links TRBV5-6 to TRBJ2-7; possible D gene TRBD1, 6 bases. V was shortened by 4 bases and J by 2 bases, with 13 bases between the two germline ends. This CDR3 region has 14 residues. Germline V CDR1 and CDR2: SGHDT, YYEEEE. CDR3 coding DNA: TGTGCCAGCAGCGGACCCGGGACACCCTACGAGCAGTACTTC. This codes for CASSGPGTPYEQYF.

The J gene is TRBJ2-1, the V gene TRBV9; 11 positions agree with TRBD2. The CDR3 is 15 residues long. The V and J ends lost 3 bases and 4 bases, in that order; junction bases with no gene match: 3. Germline CDR1 and CDR2: SGDLS and YYNGEE. CDR3 loop: CASSALAGGYNEQFF. For the CDR3, the DNA is TGTGCCAGCAGCGCTCTAGCGGGGGGTTACAATGAGCAGTTCTTC.

This rearrangement joins TRBV6-4 to TRBJ1-1; no firm D call. The germline CDR1 and CDR2 sequences are MRHNA and SNTAGT. The CDR3 consists of 13 residues. The V and J ends lost 5 bases and 2 bases respectively, with 9 bases between them. The CDR3 nucleotides are TGTGCCAGCAGTCTCGAGAGAAACACTGAAGCTTTCTTT. Translation gives CASSLERNTEAFF.

This rearrangement joins TRBV29-1 to TRBJ2-3; tentatively, D is TRBD1 (5 bases). CDR3 length equals 12 residues. Trimming stripped 7 bases from V and 6 bases from J, with 14 bases between. CDR1 and CDR2 from the germline V gene are SQVTM and ANQGSEA. The chain's CDR3 is CSAESPGDTQYF. DNA of the CDR3: TGCAGCGCAGAGTCTCCAGGGGATACGCAGTATTTT.

This clone was counted once. Written as DNA, the CDR3 is TGTGCCAGCAGCTTAGAAGGGGAAAACTATGGCTACACCTTC. Encoded protein: CASSLEGENYGYTF. The V gene is TRBV7-2, the J gene TRBJ1-2, with D possibly matching TRBD1 (5 bases). Germline V gives CDR1 SGHTA, CDR2 FQGNSA. The CDR3 has 14 amino acids. The V end was cut by 1 base, the J end by 2 bases, with 8 bases between.

V is TRBV3-1 (or the pseudogene TRBV3-2) and J is TRBJ1-5, with 10 bases matching TRBD1. CDR1 and CDR2 (germline): LGHDT, YNNKEL (reference sequence). V trimming: 0 bases; J trimming: 1 base; junction bases outside the gene matches: 6. This CDR3 has 18 residues. Here the CDR3 DNA reads TGTGCCAGCAGCCAAGAGACAGGGGGCCTGGGAAGCAATCAGCCCCAGCATTTT. Translated: CASSQETGGLGSNQPQHF.

This chain uses TRBV19 with TRBJ1-4, with 10 bases fitting TRBD1. V was clipped by 8 bases and J by 8 bases; unmatched bases: 8. CDR3 length equals 14 residues. Per the germline V gene, CDR1 is LNHDA and CDR2 is SQIVND (reference sequence). The CDR3 DNA sequence: TGTGCCAGTGGCGCTGGACAGGGGGTAGAAAAACTGTTTTTT. Translation gives CASGAGQGVEKLFF.